Given below is one T cell receptor beta chain in context. These data belong to a study of blood T cell repertoires in COVID-19. In the study overall: Donors in the United States, Italy and Spain gave samples during acute or convalescent COVID-19. PBMCs, B-cell-depleted T cells, or T cells were the source of the cDNA or gDNA that made up the material.

The germline V and J ends were trimmed by 2 bases and 4 bases, with 18 bases remaining between them. This CDR3 is 17 amino acids long. Germline lookup yields CDR1 SGHNT and CDR2 YYREEE (reference sequence). Per the authors' pipeline: Amplification of reference gene primers was used by the study to estimate nucleated cell counts. Data came from immunoSEQ multiplex PCR; TCRdb stores just in-frame clones and leaves some out. V, J and clone size are taken as reported in that table, and D and trimming were inferred from the DNA itself. The sample contains 110,000 to 150,000 clones, 75% to 90% of which appear only once.

The clonotype originates from a human donor in a cohort sampled during active COVID-19. Source material: peripheral blood. The V call is TRBV5-4, the J call TRBJ1-4; no clear D gene. CDR3 nucleotides: TGTGCCAGCAGCTTTCGGCTAAATGGGAGAGGTAATGAAAAACTGTTTTTT. This encodes CASSFRLNGRGNEKLFF.